The clone carrying this T cell receptor (beta chain) was counted many times. This record comes from a study of identical twins. There are 14 residues in the CDR3. Germline values: CDR1 MNHEY, CDR2 SVGAGI. V was cut by 0 bases and J by 5 bases, with 10 bases left in between. TCRdb called the 5' RACE reads again in MiXCR, with one record for every CDR3 protein. The repertoire holds 400,000 to 500,000 distinct CDR3 sequences, with roughly 18% as singletons. Sequencing used naive T cells sorted from blood. This rearrangement joins TRBV6-5 to TRBJ1-1; D is unclear. The receptor was derived from a man between 50 and 59 years old in good health. The CDR3 DNA sequence: TGTGCCAGCAGTTACTCCCCGCTTGGGACTGAAGCTTTCTTT. Protein product: CASSYSPLGTEAFF.